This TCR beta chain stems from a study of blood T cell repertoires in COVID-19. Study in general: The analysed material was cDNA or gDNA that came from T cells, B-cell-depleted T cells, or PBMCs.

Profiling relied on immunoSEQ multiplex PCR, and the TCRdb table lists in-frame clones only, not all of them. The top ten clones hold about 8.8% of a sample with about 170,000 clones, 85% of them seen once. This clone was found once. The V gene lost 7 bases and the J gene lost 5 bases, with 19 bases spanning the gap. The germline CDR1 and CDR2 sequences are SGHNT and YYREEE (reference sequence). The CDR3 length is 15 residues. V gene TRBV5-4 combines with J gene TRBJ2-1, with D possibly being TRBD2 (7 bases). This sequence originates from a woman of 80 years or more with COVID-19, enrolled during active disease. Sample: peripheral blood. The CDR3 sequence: CASRQGLAENNEQFF. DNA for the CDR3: TGTGCCAGCCGCCAGGGGCTAGCGGAAAACAATGAGCAGTTCTTC.